This T cell receptor beta chain was recovered during a study of somatic mutations in cytotoxic T cells in rheumatoid arthritis. In germline, CDR1 is GTSNPN, CDR2 SVGIG (reference sequence). The CDR3 loop spans 12 amino acids. The junction had 6 bases not matched to a gene; V was cut back by 1 base and J by 14 bases. Study-level results: In the expanded CD8+ clones, the antigen targets remained unknown.

This clone is medium-sized within its sample. Its antigen is undetermined. Clones were read by immunoSEQ multiplex PCR, and TCRdb kept only the in-frame ones, dropping some. The sample yields 18,000 or so clones, roughly 80% seen once. Material for sequencing was CD8+ T cells sorted from blood. The TCR was taken from a woman in her sixties in good health. The V gene is TRBV30, the J gene TRBJ2-3; 10 nucleotides line up with TRBD1. Written as DNA, the CDR3 is TGTGCCTGGAGTGAGACAGGGGGCGATCGGTATTTT. It encodes CAWSETGGDRYF.